This record looks at one T cell receptor (beta chain) sequence and its context. Antigen unknown. The data derive from a study of cytomegalovirus exposure and HLA in healthy donors. Whole-study findings and limits: Per published accounts, TCR beta sequences correctly predicted the HLA-A and HLA-B alleles of most subjects. TRBV6-2, TRBV6-3 and some other V segments were excluded as indistinguishable.

PCR involved 60 Vbeta and 13 Jbeta primers. Assay used: immunoSEQ multiplex PCR; TCRdb lists only in-frame clones, some missing. The listing records 200,000 or so clones. V was shortened by 4 bases and J by 0 bases, with 13 bases between the two germline ends. Looked up from germline, CDR1 is SEHNR and CDR2 is FQNEAQ (reference sequence). The CDR3 has 16 residues. The source material was PBMCs. The source is a girl aged 2-15 years in good health and CMV-seropositive. This chain connects TRBV7-9 to TRBJ1-3; maybe TRBD1 (5 bases). The CDR3: CASSWWQGNSGNTIYF. The CDR3 region has the DNA TGTGCCAGCAGCTGGTGGCAGGGCAACTCTGGAAACACCATATATTTT.